Below, 26 T cell receptor beta chains from the same sample are listed, as sequenced in a study of T cells in tumors after PD-1 blockade. Profiling relied on immunoSEQ multiplex PCR, and the TCRdb table lists in-frame clones only, not all of them. The table has around 50,000 clones, just under 80% seen once; the top ten hold approximately 15%. Sequencing was performed on PBMCs, taken before anti-PD-1 treatment. The receptor set was obtained from a human donor with basal cell carcinoma.

The chain links TRBV4-1 to TRBJ2-7, with 8 nucleotides matching TRBD2. The CDR3 contains 20 residues. CDR1 and CDR2 from the germline V gene are MGHRA and YSYEKL. V shed 2 bases and J 1 base; nucleotides not matched to a gene: 19. Here the CDR3 reads CASSQQEVQGLAGGSYEQYF. The CDR3 DNA follows: TGCGCCAGCAGCCAACAAGAAGTCCAGGGGTTGGCGGGGGGTTCCTACGAGCAGTACTTC.

The count of this clone is one. V is TRBV18 and J is TRBJ2-1, with 7 bases lining up with TRBD2. This CDR3 contains 15 residues. The germline V gene encodes CDR1 KGHSH and CDR2 LQKENI. J lost 3 bases, V lost 2 bases, and 4 bases had no gene match. This CDR3 is CASSPSRGSYNEQFF. The CDR3, as DNA: TGTGCCAGCTCACCATCTCGCGGGAGCTACAATGAGCAGTTCTTC. The complete variable domain, with remaining parts taken from reference TRBV18 and TRBJ2-1, reads NAGVMQNPRHLVRRRGQEARLRCSPMKGHSHVYWYRQLPEEGLKFMVYLQKENIIDESGMPKERFSAEFPKEGPSILRIQQVVRGDSAAYFCASSPSRGSYNEQFFGPGTRLTVL.

The CDR3 DNA reads TGTGCCAGCAACGGCAGGCCCACAGATACGCAGTATTTT. Protein sequence: CASNGRPTDTQYF. The chain has TRBV6-5 and TRBJ2-3, with unresolved D. The CDR3 sequence is 13 residues long. CDR1 and CDR2 (germline): MNHEY, SVGAGI. V was shortened by 7 bases and J by 2 bases, with 10 bases between the two germline ends.

The chain joins TRBV10-1 to TRBJ2-3, with D unresolved. V lost 3 bases and J lost 3, with 1 base in between. This CDR3 comprises 11 residues. Germline values: CDR1 WNHNN, CDR2 SYGVQD (reference sequence). As DNA, the CDR3 is TGCGCCAGCAGTGAAACAGATACGCAGTATTTT. It translates to CASSETDTQYF.

By share, this clone counts as medium-sized. V gene TRBV5-1 combines with J gene TRBJ1-5, with TRBD1 matching over 7 bases. Unmatched junction bases numbered 8, after V lost 4 bases and J lost 4 bases. The CDR3 length is 15 residues. Germline V gene lookup returns CDR1 SGHRS and CDR2 YFSETQ. The CDR3 DNA reads as TGCGCCAGCAGCCCCGTGGCAGGGGGGAATCAGCCCCAGCATTTT. It encodes CASSPVAGGNQPQHF. The full variable domain, completed using reference TRBV5-1 and TRBJ1-5, is KAGVTQTPRYLIKTRGQQVTLSCSPISGHRSVSWYQQTPGQGLQFLFEYFSETQRNKGNFPGRFSGRQFSNSRSEMNVSTLELGDSALYLCASSPVAGGNQPQHFGDGTRLSIL.

This rearrangement joins TRBV5-4 to TRBJ2-7; D possibly uses TRBD1 or TRBD2 (6 bases each). V was shortened by 3 bases and J by 4 bases, with 17 bases between the two germline ends. The germline V gene encodes CDR1 SGHNT and CDR2 YYREEE (reference sequence). This CDR3 comprises 15 residues. CDR3 bases: TGTGCCAGCAGCTCCCGGGACACTGGGAGGTACGAGCAGTACTTC. It yields the protein CASSSRDTGRYEQYF. The full variable domain, in which reference TRBV5-4 and TRBJ2-7 provide the parts outside the CDR3, is ETGVTQSPTHLIKTRGQQVTLRCSSQSGHNTVSWYQQALGQGPQFIFQYYREEENGRGNFPPRFSGLQFPNYSSELNVNALELDDSALYLCASSSRDTGRYEQYFGPGTRLTVT.

As DNA, the CDR3 is TGTGCCAGCAGCTTAGGGCCGGGTTACAATGAGCAGTTCTTC. Protein product: CASSLGPGYNEQFF. The chain links TRBV7-2 to TRBJ2-1, with unresolved D. There are 14 residues in the CDR3. V was shortened by 1 base and J by 4 bases, with 8 bases between the two germline ends. Germline assignment: CDR1 SGHTA and CDR2 FQGNSA.

The chain joins TRBV6-6 to TRBJ1-1; no definite D call. CDR1 is MNHNY and CDR2 is SVGAGI in the germline V gene (reference sequence). The CDR3 has 13 amino acids. Trimming pared 1 base from V and 2 bases from J, leaving 5 bases between. The CDR3 coding sequence is TGTGCCAGCAGTTACTACGGAAACACTGAAGCTTTCTTT. It is translated as CASSYYGNTEAFF.

The chain carries TRBV28 and TRBJ1-2, with D perhaps matching TRBD1 (6 bases). V shed 4 bases and J shed 4 bases, with 13 bases lying between them. The CDR3 length is 14 residues. CDR1 MDHEN and CDR2 SYDVKM come from the germline V gene. The DNA for the CDR3 is TGTGCCAGCAGTTCCTTACAGGGTTTCTATGGCTACACCTTC. It is translated as CASSSLQGFYGYTF.

The chain uses TRBV27 and TRBJ1-2, with 8 positions matching TRBD1. With 3 bases clipped from V and 3 bases from J, the junction kept 9 bases outside the gene matches. From germline, CDR1 is MNHEY and CDR2 SMNVEV (reference sequence). The CDR3 sequence is 16 residues long. This CDR3 reads CASSLGRGHGDYGYTF. The DNA for the CDR3 is TGTGCCAGCAGTTTGGGCAGGGGGCATGGAGACTATGGCTACACCTTC.

Only one count was recorded for this clone. The chain recombines TRBV29-1 with TRBJ2-5; the match to TRBD1 covers 10 bases. Germline lookup yields CDR1 SQVTM and CDR2 ANQGSEA. This CDR3 contains 16 residues. Trimming cost V 3 bases and J 5 bases; bases outside gene matches: 12. The chain's CDR3 is CSVDETGGARGETQYF. CDR3 DNA sequence: TGCAGCGTTGATGAGACAGGGGGCGCGAGGGGGGAGACCCAGTACTTC.

This clone occurred many times. The chain recombines TRBV6-1 with TRBJ1-1, with D uncertain. The CDR3 extends over 13 amino acids. CDR1 MNHNS and CDR2 SASEGT come from the germline V gene. V was shortened by 1 base and J by 7 bases, with 10 bases between the two germline ends. CDR3 region: CASSEESWSEAFF. The CDR3 DNA reads as TGTGCCAGCAGTGAAGAAAGCTGGAGTGAAGCTTTCTTT.

This clone has only a few counts. V usage is TRBV4-1 and J usage is TRBJ1-2; D gene uncertain. The CDR3 extends over 14 amino acids. The germline CDR1 and CDR2 sequences are MGHRA and YSYEKL. V was pared by 4 bases and J by 4 bases, with 13 bases between. CDR3 coding DNA: TGCGCCAGCAGCCTCCCCGTATCCGGCTATGGCTACACCTTC. It specifies CASSLPVSGYGYTF.

V and J are TRBV14 and TRBJ2-4; possible D gene TRBD1, 6 bases. Trimming stripped 3 bases from V and 3 bases from J, with 6 bases between. The V gene's germline CDR1 is SGHDN and CDR2 FVKESK. This CDR3 comprises 13 residues. DNA for the CDR3: TGTGCCAGCAGCCAGGGACACAAAAACATTCAGTACTTC. It is translated as CASSQGHKNIQYF.

This chain connects TRBV6-5 to TRBJ2-7; 8 bases align to TRBD2. V lost 1 base, J lost 4 bases, and 6 bases stayed unmatched. CDR1 and CDR2 (germline): MNHEY, SVGAGI. CDR3 size: 15 residues. Written as DNA, the CDR3 is TGTGCCAGCAGTTACTACGGGAGGGCCGGATACGAGCAGTACTTC. Its translation is CASSYYGRAGYEQYF.

The rearrangement uses TRBV18 and TRBJ1-6; 8 bases align to TRBD1. The CDR3 sequence is 13 residues long. The J segment lost 8 bases and the V segment lost 5 bases, leaving 2 bases of the junction unmatched. CDR1 is KGHSH and CDR2 is LQKENI in the germline V gene. The CDR3 nucleotides are TGTGCCAGCTCAGTGGACAGGGATTCACCCCTCCACTTT. The encoded protein is CASSVDRDSPLHF.

The chain has TRBV4-2 and TRBJ2-1; 7 nucleotides line up with TRBD2. The CDR3 spans 16 residues. After removal of 0 bases from V and 4 bases from J, the junction contained 6 bases not matched to a gene. Germline V lookup: CDR1 LGHNA, CDR2 YNFKEQ. CDR3 nucleotides: TGTGCCAGCAGCCAAGAGACTAGCCCTAGATACAATGAGCAGTTCTTC. It translates to CASSQETSPRYNEQFF.

This sequence joins TRBV12-3 or TRBV12-4 and TRBJ1-2, with 8 bases aligning to TRBD1. CDR3 length: 12 residues. The V gene end was trimmed by 5 bases and the J gene end by 7 bases; junction bases not matched to a gene: 3. The CDR3 loop is CASSRTGTGYTF. CDR3 nucleotides: TGTGCCAGCAGTCGGACAGGGACTGGCTACACCTTC.

A single count supports this clone. This sequence joins TRBV5-1 and TRBJ2-7, with 9 nucleotides matching TRBD1. With V trimmed by 4 bases and J by 5 bases, 13 bases remained unmatched. The germline CDR1 and CDR2 sequences are SGHRS and YFSETQ. This CDR3 has 16 residues. CDR3 DNA sequence: TGCGCCAGCAGCGCGAGCTCCCGGGACAGGGTAAACGAGCAGTACTTC. As protein: CASSASSRDRVNEQYF. Together with reference TRBV5-1 and TRBJ2-7, the CDR3 gives the full variable domain: KAGVTQTPRYLIKTRGQQVTLSCSPISGHRSVSWYQQTPGQGLQFLFEYFSETQRNKGNFPGRFSGRQFSNSRSEMNVSTLELGDSALYLCASSASSRDRVNEQYFGPGTRLTVT.

This clone was observed once. CDR3 nucleotides: TGCAGCGTTGCTACAGCCAACTATGGCTACACCTTC. This encodes CSVATANYGYTF. This sequence joins TRBV29-1 and TRBJ1-2, with no clear D. The CDR3 loop spans 12 amino acids. Germline V gene lookup returns CDR1 SQVTM and CDR2 ANQGSEA. Trimming took 4 bases from V and 2 from J, leaving 8 bases between them.

This chain joins TRBV28 and TRBJ1-1, with D uncertain. Germline lookup yields CDR1 MDHEN and CDR2 SYDVKM. V was pared by 4 bases and J by 7 bases, with 7 bases between. This CDR3 region has 11 residues. Here the CDR3 reads CASSSIREAFF. In nucleotides, the CDR3 is TGTGCCAGCAGTTCCATCCGTGAAGCTTTCTTT.

The genes are TRBV2 and TRBJ1-4; D call uncertain. CDR1 is SNHLY and CDR2 is FYNNEI in the germline V gene. Trimming left V 6 bases short and J 13 bases short, with 15 bases between. The CDR3 has 12 amino acids. The CDR3 nucleotides read TGTGCCAGCAGGGTCGGACTGAAGGGACTGTTTTTT. This sequence encodes CASRVGLKGLFF.

This chain uses TRBV20-1 with TRBJ2-6; TRBD1 agrees at 8 bases. With 3 bases clipped from V and 0 bases from J, the junction kept 7 bases outside the gene matches. CDR3 length: 17 residues. CDR1 and CDR2 (germline): DFQATT, SNEGSKA (reference sequence). The CDR3 loop is CSASYGTGNSGANVLTF. As DNA, the CDR3 is TGCAGTGCTAGTTACGGGACAGGTAACTCTGGGGCCAACGTCCTGACTTTC.

The J gene is TRBJ2-1, the V gene TRBV28; D not certain. V was shortened by 5 bases and J by 2 bases, with 7 bases between the two germline ends. Germline CDR1 is MDHEN and CDR2 is SYDVKM. The CDR3 totals 13 residues. The DNA for the CDR3 is TGTGCCAGCAGTCCGCCCCCCTACAATGAGCAGTTCTTC. This codes for CASSPPPYNEQFF.

The CDR3 region has the DNA TGTGCCAGCAGCCAACGGCGGGGGGGCAGCACAGATACGCAGTATTTT. Its translation: CASSQRRGGSTDTQYF. The chain is built from TRBV4-2 and TRBJ2-3, with 9 bases fitting TRBD2. The CDR3 runs 16 residues. V was pared by 2 bases and J by 0 bases, with 3 bases of the junction left unmatched. Germline V gene sequence: CDR1 LGHNA, CDR2 YNFKEQ.

The chain couples TRBV6-5 to TRBJ2-7, with 7 bases identical to TRBD1. With V trimmed by 5 bases and J by 6 bases, 13 bases remained unmatched. The CDR3 is 15 residues long. CDR1 and CDR2 from the germline V gene are MNHEY and SVGAGI. For the CDR3, the DNA is TGTGCCAGCAGTACCCGGGACAGTACTCCGGGCGAGCAGTACTTC. This translates into CASSTRDSTPGEQYF.